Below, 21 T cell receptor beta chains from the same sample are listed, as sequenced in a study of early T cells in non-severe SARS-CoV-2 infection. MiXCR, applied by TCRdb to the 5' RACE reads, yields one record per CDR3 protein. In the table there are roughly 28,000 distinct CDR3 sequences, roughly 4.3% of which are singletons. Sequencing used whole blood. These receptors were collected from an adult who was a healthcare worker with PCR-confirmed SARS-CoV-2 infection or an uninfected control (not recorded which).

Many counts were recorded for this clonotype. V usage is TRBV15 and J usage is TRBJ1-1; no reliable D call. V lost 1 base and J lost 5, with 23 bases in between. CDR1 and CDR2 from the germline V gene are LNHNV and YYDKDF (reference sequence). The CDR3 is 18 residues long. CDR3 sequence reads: CATSRASVLLAQGTEAFF. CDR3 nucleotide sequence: TGTGCCACCAGCAGAGCGAGTGTGTTATTGGCCCAAGGAACTGAAGCTTTCTTT.

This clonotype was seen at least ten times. Here the CDR3 reads CSASGTNYEQYV. The CDR3 DNA follows: TGCAGTGCTAGCGGGACTAACTACGAGCAGTACGTC. This chain uses TRBV20-1 with TRBJ2-7; TRBD2 agrees at 7 bases. V was clipped by 3 bases and J by 3 bases; unmatched bases: 2. The V gene's germline CDR1 is DFQATT and CDR2 SNEGSKA (reference sequence). CDR3 length equals 12 residues.

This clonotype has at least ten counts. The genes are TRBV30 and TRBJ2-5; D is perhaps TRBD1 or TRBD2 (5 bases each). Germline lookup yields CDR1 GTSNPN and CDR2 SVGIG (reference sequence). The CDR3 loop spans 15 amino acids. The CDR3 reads CALTPGTGRGETQYF. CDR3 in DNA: TGTGCTCTCACGCCCGGAACGGGGCGCGGCGAGACCCAGTACTTC.

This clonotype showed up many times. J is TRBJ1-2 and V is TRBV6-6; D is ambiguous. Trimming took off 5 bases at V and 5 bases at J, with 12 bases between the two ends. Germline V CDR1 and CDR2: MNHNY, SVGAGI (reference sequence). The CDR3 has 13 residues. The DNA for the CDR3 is TGTGCCAGCAGTCCGGACGGGTTTTATGGCTACACCTTC. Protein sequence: CASSPDGFYGYTF.

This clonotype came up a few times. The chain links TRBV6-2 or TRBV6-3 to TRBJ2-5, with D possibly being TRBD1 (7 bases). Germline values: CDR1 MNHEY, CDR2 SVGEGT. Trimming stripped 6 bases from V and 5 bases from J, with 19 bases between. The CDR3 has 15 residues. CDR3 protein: CASSYGKPGGETQYF. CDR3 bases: TGTGCCAGCAGCTACGGGAAACCAGGGGGGGAGACCCAGTACTTC.

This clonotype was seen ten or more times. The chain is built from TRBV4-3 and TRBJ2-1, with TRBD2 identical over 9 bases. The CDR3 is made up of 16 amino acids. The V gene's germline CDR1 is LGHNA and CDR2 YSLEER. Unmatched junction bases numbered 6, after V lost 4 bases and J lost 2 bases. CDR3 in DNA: TGCGCCAGCAGCCGGCTTCTAGCGGGGACCTACAATGAGCAGTTCTTC. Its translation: CASSRLLAGTYNEQFF.

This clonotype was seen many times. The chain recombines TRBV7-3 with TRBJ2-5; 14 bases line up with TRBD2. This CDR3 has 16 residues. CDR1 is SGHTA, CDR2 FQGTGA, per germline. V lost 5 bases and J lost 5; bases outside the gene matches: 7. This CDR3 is CASSLGLAGGSETQYF. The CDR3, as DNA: TGTGCCAGCAGCCTAGGACTAGCGGGAGGATCGGAGACCCAGTACTTC.

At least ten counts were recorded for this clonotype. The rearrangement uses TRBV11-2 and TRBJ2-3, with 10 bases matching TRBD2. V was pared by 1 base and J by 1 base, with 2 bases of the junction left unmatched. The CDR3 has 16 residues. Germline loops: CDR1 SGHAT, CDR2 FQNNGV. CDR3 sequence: CASSLGTSGRTDTQYF. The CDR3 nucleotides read TGTGCCAGCAGCTTAGGGACTAGCGGTCGCACAGATACGCAGTATTTT.

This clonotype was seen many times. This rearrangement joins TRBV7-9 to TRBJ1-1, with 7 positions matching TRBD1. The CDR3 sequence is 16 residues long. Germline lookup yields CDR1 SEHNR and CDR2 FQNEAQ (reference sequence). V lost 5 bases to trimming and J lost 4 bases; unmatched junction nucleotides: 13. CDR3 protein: CASSEGTVGPRTEAFF. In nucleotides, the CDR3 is TGTGCCAGCAGCGAAGGGACAGTAGGGCCCCGCACTGAAGCTTTCTTT.

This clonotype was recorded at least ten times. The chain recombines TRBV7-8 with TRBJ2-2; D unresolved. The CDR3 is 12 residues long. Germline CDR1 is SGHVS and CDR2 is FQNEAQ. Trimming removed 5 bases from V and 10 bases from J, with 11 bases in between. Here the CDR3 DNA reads TGTGCCAGCAGCCCCTTAGGCGAGGAGCTGTTTTTT. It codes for CASSPLGEELFF.

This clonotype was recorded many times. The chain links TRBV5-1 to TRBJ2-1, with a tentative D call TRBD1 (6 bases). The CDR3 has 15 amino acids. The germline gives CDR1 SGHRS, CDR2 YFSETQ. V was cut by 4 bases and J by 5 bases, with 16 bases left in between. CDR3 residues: CASSRGGGRDNEQFF. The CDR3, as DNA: TGCGCCAGCAGCCGAGGGGGTGGGCGCGACAATGAGCAGTTCTTC.

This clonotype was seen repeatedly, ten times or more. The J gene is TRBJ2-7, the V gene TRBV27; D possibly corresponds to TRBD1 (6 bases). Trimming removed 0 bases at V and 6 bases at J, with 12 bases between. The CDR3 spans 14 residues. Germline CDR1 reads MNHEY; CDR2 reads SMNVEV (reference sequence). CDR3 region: CASSLSPGATEQYF. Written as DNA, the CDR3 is TGTGCCAGCAGTTTATCGCCAGGGGCGACCGAGCAGTACTTC.

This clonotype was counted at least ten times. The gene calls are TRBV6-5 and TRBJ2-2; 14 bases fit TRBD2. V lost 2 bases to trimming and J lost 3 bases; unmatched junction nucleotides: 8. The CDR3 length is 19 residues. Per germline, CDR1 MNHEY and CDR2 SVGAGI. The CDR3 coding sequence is TGTGCCAGCAGTTACGTCGGGACTAGCGGGAGTAGGTACACCGGGGAGCTGTTTTTT. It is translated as CASSYVGTSGSRYTGELFF.

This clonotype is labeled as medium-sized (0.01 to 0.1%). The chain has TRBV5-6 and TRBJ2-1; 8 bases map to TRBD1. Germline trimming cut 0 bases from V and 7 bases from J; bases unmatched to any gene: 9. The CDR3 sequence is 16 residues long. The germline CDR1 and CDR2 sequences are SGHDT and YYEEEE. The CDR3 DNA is TGTGCCAGCAGCTTGGGAGACAGGGGAGGTACGAATGAGCAGTTCTTC. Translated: CASSLGDRGGTNEQFF. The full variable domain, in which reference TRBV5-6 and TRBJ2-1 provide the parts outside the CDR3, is DAGVTQSPTHLIKTRGQQVTLRCSPKSGHDTVSWYQQALGQGPQFIFQYYEEEERQRGNFPDRFSGHQFPNYSSELNVNALLLGDSALYLCASSLGDRGGTNEQFFGPGTRLTVL.

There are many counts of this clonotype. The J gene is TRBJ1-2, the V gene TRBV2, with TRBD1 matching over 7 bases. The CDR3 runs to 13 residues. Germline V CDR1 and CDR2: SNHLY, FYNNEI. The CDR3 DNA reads TGTGCAGAACGGACAGGCGGTTTTGAGGGCTACACCTTC. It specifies CAERTGGFEGYTF.

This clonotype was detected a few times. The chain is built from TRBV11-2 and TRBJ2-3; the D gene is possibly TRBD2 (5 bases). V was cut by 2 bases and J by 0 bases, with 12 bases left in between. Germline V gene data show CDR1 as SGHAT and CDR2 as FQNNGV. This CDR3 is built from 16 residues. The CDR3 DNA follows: TGTGCCAGCAGCTTATTGGAGGACTCTAGCACAGATACGCAGTATTTT. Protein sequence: CASSLLEDSSTDTQYF.

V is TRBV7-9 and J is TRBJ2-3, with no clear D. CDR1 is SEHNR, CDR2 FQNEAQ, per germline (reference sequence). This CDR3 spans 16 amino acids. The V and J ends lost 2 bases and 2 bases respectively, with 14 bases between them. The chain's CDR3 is CASSLSGSSPTDTQYF. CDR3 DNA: TGTGCCAGCAGCTTAAGTGGATCAAGTCCCACAGATACGCAGTATTTT.

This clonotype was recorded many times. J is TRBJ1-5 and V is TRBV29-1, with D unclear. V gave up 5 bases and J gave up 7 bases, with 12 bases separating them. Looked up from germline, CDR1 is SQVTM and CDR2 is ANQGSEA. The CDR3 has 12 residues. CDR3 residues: CSVWEEGQPQHF. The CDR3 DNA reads TGCAGCGTTTGGGAAGAAGGGCAGCCCCAGCATTTT.

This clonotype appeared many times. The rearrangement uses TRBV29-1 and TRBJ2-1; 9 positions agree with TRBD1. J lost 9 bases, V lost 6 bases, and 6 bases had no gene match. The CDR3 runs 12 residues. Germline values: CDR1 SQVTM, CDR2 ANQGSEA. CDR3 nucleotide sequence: TGCAGCGTCCGACAGGGGGGCGGTGAGCAGTTCTTC. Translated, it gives CSVRQGGGEQFF.

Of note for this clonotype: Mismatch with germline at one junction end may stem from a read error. The CDR3 is CASSLAWACTDTQYF. The CDR3 DNA follows: TGTGCTAGCAGCTTAGCATGGGCTTGCACAGATACGCAGTATTTT. The chain links TRBV7-7 to TRBJ2-3; D remains unclear. Germline loops: CDR1 SSHAT, CDR2 FNYEAQ (reference sequence). The CDR3 runs 15 residues.

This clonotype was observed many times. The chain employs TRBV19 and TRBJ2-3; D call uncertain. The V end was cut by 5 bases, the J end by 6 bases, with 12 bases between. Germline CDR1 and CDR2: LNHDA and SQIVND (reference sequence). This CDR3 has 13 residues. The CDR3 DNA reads TGTGCCAGTAGTCGTTCGGTCGCGGATACGCAGTATTTT. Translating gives CASSRSVADTQYF.